Listed here is a single TCR beta chain. Its target is not known. At the DNA level, this CDR3 is encoded by other sequences in the same sample as well. The sample comes from a study of shared clonotypes between healthy human individuals. Study-wide context: Aged between 18 and 49, the donors were a couple of women and a few men. Per-donor plates numbered three CD4 naive, three CD4 memory, two CD8 naive and one CD8 memory.

Deep-level running was used for the assay. Sequenced by immunoSEQ multiplex PCR; TCRdb stores in-frame clones only, minus some. The data hold approximately 2,300,000 clones, with roughly 90% observed a single time. Study findings and constraints: Clonotype sharing among donors, it was expected, would be affected by sequencing depth.

Deletions cut 2 bases from V and 6 bases from J, with 7 bases between. Per the germline V gene, CDR1 is MDHEN and CDR2 is SYDVKM. CDR3 length equals 12 residues. The source is a young man in good health. Some clones in this sample may be carry-over from other donors' samples. The sample comprised naive CD4+ T cells from PBMCs. The subset was: CD45RA+ positively selected. The chain recombines TRBV28 with TRBJ1-1; possibly TRBD1 for D (6 bases). The DNA for the CDR3 is TGTGCCAGCAGTTTACCAGGGGCTGAAGCTTTCTTT. This gives the protein CASSLPGAEAFF.